The source of this TCR beta chain is a study of read filtering for tumor transcriptome and immune sequencing. Overall study: Patients were some 16 male and some 15 female, mean age around 66 years, range about 47 to 80. R-ISS stage counts were fewer than ten for I, roughly 15 for II, 7 for III. Study findings and constraints: Even smaller IR-seq throughput identified most shared clonotypes.

This clonotype has ten or more counts. Its specificity is unknown. Molecular barcoded adaptors covering alpha/delta and beta/gamma chains were used on 400 ng RNA. One entry per CDR3 protein results from TCRdb running MiXCR on the reads. The sample gives tens of thousands of distinct CDR3 sequences, roughly a fifth of which show up once; about 11% is in the top ten. The CDR3 spans 13 residues. V lost 6 bases, J lost 7 bases, and 5 bases stayed unmatched. Per the germline V gene, CDR1 is MNHEY and CDR2 is SVGAGI. Sequenced: a population of CD138-negative cells sorted from bone marrow. The V call is TRBV6-5, the J call TRBJ2-7, with 11 bases lining up with TRBD1. The receptor comes from a donor at least 40 years old with multiple myeloma. CDR3 sequence: CASSLGTGGEQYF. Written as DNA, the CDR3 is TGTGCCAGCAGCCTAGGGACAGGGGGTGAGCAGTACTTC.